A single sample is the source of the 2 T cell receptor beta chains below, sequenced in a study of blood T cell repertoires in COVID-19. Profiling relied on immunoSEQ multiplex PCR, and the TCRdb table lists in-frame clones only, not all of them. Counted here are under 75,000 clones, around 85% occurring once; the ten biggest clones make up less than 7%. The sequencing sample was made of peripheral blood. The source of these receptors is a woman in her seventies with acute or convalescent COVID-19.

This rearrangement joins TRBV19 to TRBJ2-1, with 7 positions matching TRBD2. This CDR3 comprises 15 residues. Trimming cost V 5 bases and J 4 bases; bases outside gene matches: 8. The germline V gene encodes CDR1 LNHDA and CDR2 SQIVND (reference sequence). The CDR3 DNA reads TGTGCCAGTAGTGCCTTCGCGGGGGAGTACAATGAGCAGTTCTTC. Protein sequence: CASSAFAGEYNEQFF.

The rearrangement uses TRBV7-9 and TRBJ1-2, with TRBD1 identical over 8 bases. The germline gives CDR1 SEHNR, CDR2 FQNEAQ (reference sequence). The CDR3 loop spans 14 amino acids. The junction had 11 bases not matched to a gene; V was cut back by 1 base and J by 13 bases. This CDR3 is CASSLGSTGQGGTF. CDR3 DNA: TGTGCCAGCAGCTTAGGCTCAACCGGACAGGGAGGCACCTTC.